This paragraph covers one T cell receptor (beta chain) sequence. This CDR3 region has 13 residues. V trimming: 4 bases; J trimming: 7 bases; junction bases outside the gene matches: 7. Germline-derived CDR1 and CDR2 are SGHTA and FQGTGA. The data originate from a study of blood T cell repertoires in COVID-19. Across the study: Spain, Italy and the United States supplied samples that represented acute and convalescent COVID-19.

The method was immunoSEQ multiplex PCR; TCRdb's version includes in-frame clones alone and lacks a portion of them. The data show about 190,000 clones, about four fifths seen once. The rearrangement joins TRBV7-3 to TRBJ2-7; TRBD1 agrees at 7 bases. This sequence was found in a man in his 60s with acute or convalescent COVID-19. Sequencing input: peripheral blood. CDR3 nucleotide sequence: TGTGCCAGCAGCTCCCGGGACAGCACAGAGCAGTACTTC. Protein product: CASSSRDSTEQYF.